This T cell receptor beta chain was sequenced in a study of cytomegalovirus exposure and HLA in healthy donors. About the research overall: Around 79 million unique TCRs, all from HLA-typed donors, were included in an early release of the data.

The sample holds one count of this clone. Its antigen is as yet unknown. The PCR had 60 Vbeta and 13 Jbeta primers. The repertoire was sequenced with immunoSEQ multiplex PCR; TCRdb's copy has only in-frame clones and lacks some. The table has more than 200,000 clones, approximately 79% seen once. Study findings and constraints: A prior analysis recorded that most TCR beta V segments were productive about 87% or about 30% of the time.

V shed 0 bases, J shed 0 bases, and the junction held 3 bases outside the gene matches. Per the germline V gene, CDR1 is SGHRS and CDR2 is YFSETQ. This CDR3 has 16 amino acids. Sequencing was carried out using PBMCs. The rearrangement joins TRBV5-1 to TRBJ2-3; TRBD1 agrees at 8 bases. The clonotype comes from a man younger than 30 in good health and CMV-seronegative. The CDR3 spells CASSLDRGSSTDTQYF. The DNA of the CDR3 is TGCGCCAGCAGCTTGGACAGGGGGTCTAGCACAGATACGCAGTATTTT.